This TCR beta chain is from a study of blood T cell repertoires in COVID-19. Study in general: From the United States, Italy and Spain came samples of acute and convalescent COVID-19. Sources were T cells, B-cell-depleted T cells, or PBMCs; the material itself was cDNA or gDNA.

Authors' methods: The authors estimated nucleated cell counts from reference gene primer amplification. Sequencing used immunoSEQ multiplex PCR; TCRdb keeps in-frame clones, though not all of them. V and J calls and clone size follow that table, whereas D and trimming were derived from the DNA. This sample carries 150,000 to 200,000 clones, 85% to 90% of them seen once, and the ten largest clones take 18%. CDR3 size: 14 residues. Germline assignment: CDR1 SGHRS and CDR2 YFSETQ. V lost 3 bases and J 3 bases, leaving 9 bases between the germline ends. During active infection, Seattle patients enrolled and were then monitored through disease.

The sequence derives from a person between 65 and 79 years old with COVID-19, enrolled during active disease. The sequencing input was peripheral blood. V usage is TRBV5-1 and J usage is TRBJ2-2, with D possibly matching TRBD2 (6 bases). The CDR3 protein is CASSWGTDTGELFF. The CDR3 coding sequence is TGCGCCAGCAGCTGGGGGACTGACACCGGGGAGCTGTTTTTT. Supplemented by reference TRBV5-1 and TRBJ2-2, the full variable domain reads KAGVTQTPRYLIKTRGQQVTLSCSPISGHRSVSWYQQTPGQGLQFLFEYFSETQRNKGNFPGRFSGRQFSNSRSEMNVSTLELGDSALYLCASSWGTDTGELFFGEGSRLTVL.